This is a list of T cell receptor beta chains from one sample in a study of shared clonotypes between healthy human individuals. Assay: immunoSEQ multiplex PCR; the TCRdb copy retains only in-frame clones and omits some. Of 2,500,000 or so clones in the sample, more than 85% were seen once. Sequenced: naive CD4+ T cells from PBMCs. Receptor source: a man in his late teens or twenties in good health. Some clones in this sample may be carry-over from other donors' samples. CDR3s include the opening cysteine and the closing phenylalanine or tryptophan. D genes are given only for firm matches. Not all rows give a size; the values are once, few, many and, for expanded clones, a class.

V	J	size	D	CDR3	DNA
TRBV2	TRBJ2-2	NA	NA	CASSQTGTGELFF	TGTGCCAGCAGCCAAACGGGGACCGGGGAGCTGTTTTTT
TRBV30	TRBJ1-1	NA	NA	CAWKQYTEAFF	TGTGCCTGGAAGCAGTACACTGAAGCTTTCTTT
TRBV5-1	TRBJ1-1	NA	TRBD1	CASSLTGAGTEAFF	TGCGCCAGCAGCCTGACAGGGGCAGGGACTGAAGCTTTCTTT
TRBV5-6	TRBJ1-3	NA	NA	CASSDYRTAIGNTIYF	TGTGCCAGCAGCGACTACAGAACGGCGATTGGAAACACCATATATTTT
TRBV9	TRBJ1-1	few	NA	CASSSLAGITEAFF	TGTGCCAGCAGCTCCCTCGCGGGGATCACTGAAGCTTTCTTT
TRBV30	TRBJ1-5	NA	NA	CAWRNGGQPQHF	TGTGCCTGGAGGAATGGAGGCCAGCCCCAGCATTTT
TRBV6-5	TRBJ2-7	NA	TRBD2	CASGLSGGGSYEQYF	TGTGCCAGCGGACTTAGCGGGGGTGGGTCCTACGAGCAGTACTTC
TRBV28	TRBJ2-7	NA	NA	CASSLGGSYEQYF	TGTGCCAGCAGTTTAGGGGGCTCCTACGAGCAGTACTTC
TRBV27	TRBJ2-7	NA	TRBD2	CASSSPGAGGYEQYF	TGTGCCAGCAGTTCCCCTGGGGCGGGGGGCTACGAGCAGTACTTC
TRBV19	TRBJ2-1	NA	TRBD1	CASSIGTGVSGPYNEQFF	TGTGCCAGTAGTATAGGGACAGGGGTTTCGGGTCCCTACAATGAGCAGTTCTTC
TRBV6-5	TRBJ2-3	NA	NA	CAIARSGPDTQYF	TGTGCCATAGCACGGAGCGGCCCAGATACGCAGTATTTT
TRBV6-6	TRBJ1-2	NA	NA	CASVTGGDGYTF	TGTGCCAGCGTTACTGGAGGGGATGGCTACACCTTC
TRBV5-8	TRBJ1-1	NA	NA	CASTRRMNTEAFF	TGTGCCAGCACCCGTCGTATGAACACTGAAGCTTTCTTT
TRBV27	TRBJ2-1	NA	NA	CASSSLRIASSYNEQFF	TGTGCCAGCAGTTCCCTCCGCATAGCGAGCTCCTACAATGAGCAGTTCTTC
TRBV18	TRBJ2-7	once	TRBD1	CASSPRTGVAEQYF	TGTGCCAGCTCACCAAGAACAGGGGTAGCCGAGCAGTACTTC
TRBV28	TRBJ2-1	NA	TRBD2	CASSPRTSGRDEQFF	TGTGCCAGCAGTCCCCGGACTAGTGGGAGGGATGAGCAGTTCTTC
TRBV25-1	TRBJ1-4	NA	TRBD1	CASSLDRQGNEKLFF	TGTGCCAGCAGCTTGGACAGACAGGGTAATGAAAAACTGTTTTTT
TRBV7-8	TRBJ1-2	NA	TRBD1	CASSLWQGDGYTF	TGTGCCAGCAGCTTATGGCAGGGGGATGGCTACACCTTC
TRBV20-1	TRBJ2-3	NA	TRBD1	CSGDRARYF	TGCAGTGGTGACAGGGCTCGGTATTTT
TRBV4-2	TRBJ2-1	once	NA	CASSLRNGNEQFF	TGTGCCAGCAGCCTGAGGAACGGGAATGAGCAGTTCTTC
TRBV7-9	TRBJ1-2	NA	TRBD1	CASSLFQGSTGGIFYGYTF	TGTGCCAGCAGCTTATTCCAAGGATCGACAGGGGGGATTTTCTATGGCTACACCTTC
TRBV5-4	TRBJ2-2	NA	TRBD2	CASSFKRLAGAVGELFF	TGTGCCAGCAGCTTTAAGCGGTTAGCGGGAGCCGTCGGGGAGCTGTTTTTT
TRBV7-2	TRBJ2-1	NA	TRBD2	CASSLVRTSGYNEQFF	TGTGCCAGCAGCTTAGTCAGGACTAGCGGCTACAATGAGCAGTTCTTC
TRBV28	TRBJ2-7	NA	TRBD1	CASSIQGHTYEQYF	TGTGCCAGCAGTATACAGGGGCACACCTACGAGCAGTACTTC
TRBV5-1	TRBJ2-7	NA	TRBD2	CASSLSGSDGYEQYF	TGCGCCAGCAGCTTAAGCGGGAGTGACGGCTACGAGCAGTACTTC
TRBV5-1	TRBJ1-1	NA	NA	CASSSPSGTEAFF	TGCGCCAGCAGCTCGCCTTCTGGCACTGAAGCTTTCTTT
TRBV4-3	TRBJ2-5	NA	TRBD2	CASSLRGGRGETQYF	TGCGCCAGCAGCCTACGTGGAGGGAGGGGAGAGACCCAGTACTTC
TRBV28	TRBJ1-5	NA	NA	CASSPLDRNQPQHF	TGTGCCAGCAGTCCCCTCGACAGGAATCAGCCCCAGCATTTT
TRBV6-1	TRBJ2-2	NA	NA	CASREMTGNTGELFF	TGTGCCAGCAGAGAGATGACAGGGAACACCGGGGAGCTGTTTTTT
TRBV5-1	TRBJ2-2	NA	TRBD1	CASSLAIGQGNTGELFF	TGCGCCAGCAGCTTGGCAATAGGACAGGGAAACACCGGGGAGCTGTTTTTT
TRBV21-1	TRBJ1-2	once	NA	CASSKISQAGGYTF	TGTGCCAGCAGCAAAATCTCACAGGCGGGTGGCTACACCTTC
TRBV5-1	TRBJ2-7	NA	TRBD2	CASSLGLAGEYEQYF	TGCGCCAGCAGCTTGGGACTAGCGGGAGAGTACGAGCAGTACTTC
TRBV9	TRBJ2-1	NA	TRBD1	CASSVSGQGAGNEQFF	TGTGCCAGCAGCGTATCGGGACAGGGGGCTGGGAATGAGCAGTTCTTC
TRBV29-1	TRBJ1-4	NA	NA	CSVRTEKLFF	TGCAGCGTTCGGACAGAGAAACTGTTTTTT
TRBV28	TRBJ1-3	NA	TRBD1	CASRTGGIAGNTIYF	TGTGCCAGCAGGACAGGGGGCATAGCTGGAAACACCATATATTTT
TRBV2	TRBJ1-1	NA	NA	CASRKQGGTEAFF	TGTGCCAGCAGGAAACAGGGTGGGACTGAAGCTTTCTTT
TRBV28	TRBJ1-4	NA	NA	CASRGWGQGPNEKLFF	TGTGCCAGCAGGGGATGGGGGCAGGGGCCCAATGAAAAACTGTTTTTT
TRBV19	TRBJ1-5	once	NA	CASSIDGGGGNQPQHF	TGTGCCAGTAGTATAGATGGGGGCGGGGGCAATCAGCCCCAGCATTTT
TRBV7-9	TRBJ2-5	NA	NA	CASSERPETQYF	TGTGCCAGCAGCGAGAGACCGGAGACCCAGTACTTC
TRBV6-6	TRBJ2-3	NA	TRBD2	CASSPWTSGITDTQYF	TGTGCCAGCAGTCCTTGGACTAGCGGGATCACAGATACGCAGTATTTT
TRBV6-5	TRBJ1-2	NA	NA	CASRLGPHYGHTF	TGTGCCAGCAGGTTGGGACCGCACTATGGCCACACCTTC
TRBV10-1	TRBJ2-7	few	NA	CASRDSSRQYF	TGCGCCAGCAGGGACAGCTCGAGGCAGTACTTC
TRBV2	TRBJ1-6	once	TRBD1	CASRAGDSSPLHF	TGTGCCAGCAGGGCAGGGGACAGTTCACCCCTCCACTTT
TRBV10-2	TRBJ1-5	NA	TRBD1	CASSPRTGGFQPQHF	TGCGCCAGCAGCCCGAGGACAGGGGGCTTTCAGCCCCAGCATTTT
TRBV2	TRBJ2-3	NA	NA	CASSVSRDFPVQYF	TGTGCCAGCAGCGTTAGTAGGGACTTCCCGGTGCAGTATTTT
TRBV2	TRBJ1-2	NA	NA	CASSEDFDYGYTF	TGTGCCAGCAGTGAGGATTTTGACTATGGCTACACCTTC
TRBV29-1	TRBJ2-5	NA	NA	CSGQQGFRETQYF	TGCAGCGGACAACAGGGTTTCAGAGAGACCCAGTACTTC
TRBV28	TRBJ2-7	NA	NA	CASSPTGTLTYEQYF	TGTGCCAGCAGCCCGACCGGGACACTCACTTACGAGCAGTACTTC
TRBV30	TRBJ2-7	NA	TRBD2	CAWSPGGPYEQYF	TGTGCCTGGAGCCCGGGAGGGCCCTACGAGCAGTACTTC
TRBV27	TRBJ2-1	NA	NA	CASCFPGRNNEQFF	TGTGCCAGCTGTTTTCCGGGGAGAAACAATGAGCAGTTCTTC
TRBV6-5	TRBJ2-5	NA	NA	CASSRQQGGETQYF	TGTGCCAGCAGCCGCCAACAGGGTGGGGAGACCCAGTACTTC
TRBV7-3	TRBJ1-1	NA	TRBD1	CASSTGTGTEAFF	TGTGCCAGCAGCACCGGGACAGGGACTGAAGCTTTCTTT
TRBV7-9	TRBJ1-2	NA	NA	CASSLVGSPYRPYGYTF	TGTGCCAGCAGCTTAGTCGGATCTCCTTACAGACCCTATGGCTACACCTTC
TRBV9	TRBJ1-2	NA	TRBD1	CASSGGTVYGYTF	TGTGCCAGCAGCGGGGGGACAGTCTATGGCTACACCTTC
TRBV18	TRBJ2-5	NA	NA	CASSLFWAGQETQYF	TGTGCCAGCTCACTGTTTTGGGCAGGGCAAGAGACCCAGTACTTC